Presented here are 16 T cell receptor beta chains from one specimen sequenced in a study of cytomegalovirus exposure and HLA in healthy donors (dated by TCRdb to the late 2010s). Libraries were made using the immunoSEQ multiplex PCR assay. This is the immuneACCESS table as TCRdb keeps it, with only in-frame sequences that have V and J called. A part of the clones is gone; compared with another copy, unresolved V genes explain less than half, and the rest is unexplained. The sample profile shows under 95,000 clones; around 94% of them were found once. The biggest ten clones account for roughly 2% of the sample. The sample was PBMCs. Source of these receptors: a woman younger than 30 in good health and CMV-seronegative.

The chain links TRBV7-2 to TRBJ2-3, with D possibly being TRBD2 (6 bases). The CDR3 runs 13 residues. Deletions cut 5 bases from V and 4 bases from J, with 10 bases between. Germline V gene sequence: CDR1 SGHTA, CDR2 FQGNSA. DNA for the CDR3: TGTGCCAGCAGCCGGGACTCGTCAGATACGCAGTATTTT. Translation gives CASSRDSSDTQYF.

This clone was seen only a few times. In DNA, the CDR3 is TGTGCCAGCAGGGTACGGGGACAGAAGTTTTCTGGGGCCAACGTCCTGACTTTC. It codes for CASRVRGQKFSGANVLTF. The V gene is TRBV2, the J gene TRBJ2-6; 7 bases map to TRBD1. In germline, CDR1 is SNHLY, CDR2 FYNNEI. J lost 1 base, V lost 6 bases, and 12 bases had no gene match. This CDR3 contains 18 residues.

Only one count was recorded for this clone. V and J are TRBV2 and TRBJ2-3; 11 bases are shared with TRBD2. Germline V gene sequence: CDR1 SNHLY, CDR2 FYNNEI. J was trimmed by 3 bases and V by 5 bases; bases with no gene match: 4. This CDR3 has 15 residues. CDR3 nucleotides: TGTGCCAGCAGTCGGCGACTAGCGGGAACAGATACGCAGTATTTT. Translation: CASSRRLAGTDTQYF. Full variable domain (outside the CDR3, taken from reference TRBV2 and TRBJ2-3): EPEVTQTPSHQVTQMGQEVILRCVPISNHLYFYWYRQILGQKVEFLVSFYNNEISEKSEIFDDQFSVERPDGSNFTLKIRSTKLEDSAMYFCASSRRLAGTDTQYFGPGTRLTVL.

This chain links TRBV5-1 with TRBJ2-2; D possibly corresponds to TRBD2 (6 bases). The length of the CDR3 is 16 residues. The V gene's germline CDR1 is SGHRS and CDR2 YFSETQ. The V and J ends lost 2 bases and 0 bases respectively, with 11 bases between them. The CDR3 nucleotides are TGCGCCAGCAGCTTCGGGGGATATCCGAACACCGGGGAGCTGTTTTTT. Protein product: CASSFGGYPNTGELFF.

This clone was seen once. The V call is TRBV4-3, the J call TRBJ2-1; D perhaps matches TRBD2 (6 bases). This CDR3 is 12 amino acids long. Germline V gene lookup returns CDR1 LGHNA and CDR2 YSLEER. V lost 5 bases and J lost 7, with 9 bases in between. Here the CDR3 reads CASSFRGNEQFF. The DNA of the CDR3 is TGCGCCAGCAGCTTCCGGGGGAATGAGCAGTTCTTC.

The chain's CDR3 is CASSQSQHSSYNEQFF. In DNA, the CDR3 is TGCGCCAGCAGCCAATCACAACACAGCTCCTACAATGAGCAGTTCTTC. This rearrangement joins TRBV4-3 to TRBJ2-1; D is undetermined. Per the germline V gene, CDR1 is LGHNA and CDR2 is YSLEER. Trimming pared 2 bases from V and 0 bases from J, leaving 11 bases between. This CDR3 comprises 16 residues.

The gene calls are TRBV9 and TRBJ2-1; 9 nucleotides agree with TRBD2. The V and J ends lost 4 bases and 9 bases, in that order; junction bases with no gene match: 14. The CDR3 has 16 residues. Germline CDR1 SGDLS, CDR2 YYNGEE. The DNA of the CDR3 is TGTGCCAGCAGCCCCCAGGGCGGGAGGGCCGCCGCTGAGCAGTTCTTC. It yields the protein CASSPQGGRAAAEQFF.

V and J are TRBV13 and TRBJ2-7, with 13 bases aligning to TRBD2. The germline V gene has CDR1 PRHDT and CDR2 FYEKMQ (reference sequence). The ends lost 6 bases at V and 4 bases at J; junction bases unmatched: 6. The CDR3 sequence is 15 residues long. In DNA, the CDR3 is TGTGCCAGCAGTGGGGGACTAGCGGGGATATACGAGCAGTACTTC. It encodes CASSGGLAGIYEQYF.

This chain connects TRBV27 to TRBJ2-1, with D uncertain. Trimming removed 4 bases from V and 0 bases from J, with 10 bases in between. This CDR3 has 15 amino acids. Per the germline V gene, CDR1 is MNHEY and CDR2 is SMNVEV (reference sequence). The CDR3 DNA follows: TGTGCCAGCAGTTCCGCGGTTAGCTCCTACAATGAGCAGTTCTTC. Translating gives CASSSAVSSYNEQFF.

This clone appeared once. This chain joins TRBV15 and TRBJ1-4; weak D call: TRBD1 (5 bases). The V end lost 0 bases, the J end lost 0 bases, and 8 bases lay between the germline ends. The CDR3 spans 16 residues. The germline V gene has CDR1 LNHNV and CDR2 YYDKDF (reference sequence). The CDR3 spells CATSRDQGATNEKLFF. DNA of the CDR3: TGTGCCACCAGCAGAGATCAGGGCGCAACTAATGAAAAACTGTTTTTT.

The V and J genes are TRBV18 and TRBJ2-1; 13 bases fit TRBD2. Germline loops: CDR1 KGHSH, CDR2 LQKENI. This CDR3 is built from 17 residues. V shed 3 bases and J 4 bases; nucleotides not matched to a gene: 6. The CDR3 DNA is TGTGCCAGCTCACCGGGGACTAGCGGGATCTTTTACAATGAGCAGTTCTTC. Translating it yields CASSPGTSGIFYNEQFF. The variable domain in full, completed from reference TRBV18 and TRBJ2-1, reads NAGVMQNPRHLVRRRGQEARLRCSPMKGHSHVYWYRQLPEEGLKFMVYLQKENIIDESGMPKERFSAEFPKEGPSILRIQQVVRGDSAAYFCASSPGTSGIFYNEQFFGPGTRLTVL.

This chain connects TRBV11-3 to TRBJ2-6, with 9 bases matching TRBD2. The CDR3 extends over 20 amino acids. Germline trimming cut 5 bases from V and 4 bases from J; bases unmatched to any gene: 18. The germline gives CDR1 SGHNT, CDR2 YENEEA. The CDR3 region has the DNA TGTGCCAGCAGCCCAATAAGGGATAATAGCGGGAGAGGCGGGGCCAACGTCCTGACTTTC. Its translation is CASSPIRDNSGRGGANVLTF.

V gene TRBV15 combines with J gene TRBJ1-5, with TRBD1 identical over 11 bases. This CDR3 has 17 amino acids. Germline CDR1 is LNHNV and CDR2 is YYDKDF (reference sequence). The V gene end was trimmed by 0 bases and the J gene end by 3 bases; junction bases not matched to a gene: 4. For the CDR3, the DNA is TGTGCCACCAGCAGAGACAGGACAGGGGGCCCCAATCAGCCCCAGCATTTT. This gives the protein CATSRDRTGGPNQPQHF.

The V gene is TRBV19, the J gene TRBJ2-7, with 8 bases that match TRBD1. The CDR3 covers 14 residues. Germline CDR1 LNHDA, CDR2 SQIVND (reference sequence). The junction had 9 bases not matched to a gene; V was cut back by 4 bases and J by 7 bases. CDR3 sequence (DNA): TGTGCCAGTAGTAGGGTGCAGGGGGCGAGGGAGCAGTACTTC. It encodes CASSRVQGAREQYF.

The genes are TRBV10-2 and TRBJ2-3, with TRBD1 matching over 9 bases. The CDR3 has 17 amino acids. CDR1 and CDR2 (germline): WSHSY, SAAADI. V was clipped by 7 bases and J by 4 bases; unmatched bases: 15. CDR3 DNA: TGCGCCAGCACCGTTAGACCACCGGGACAGGGAGCAGATACGCAGTATTTT. This codes for CASTVRPPGQGADTQYF.

The rearrangement uses TRBV29-1 and TRBJ2-7, with D maybe TRBD1 (6 bases). V shed 4 bases and J shed 2 bases, with 27 bases lying between them. Per the germline V gene, CDR1 is SQVTM and CDR2 is ANQGSEA. The CDR3 has 18 residues. For the CDR3, the DNA is TGCAGCGTTGGTGCGGACAGCTTAGACGCTACCTGGCCCTACGAGCAGTACTTC. Its translation: CSVGADSLDATWPYEQYF.